The clone carrying this T cell receptor beta chain occurred a few times. Its antigen remains unidentified. The junction and the germline gene differ at one end; a read error may be behind it. The entry originates in a study of tumor-infiltrating lymphocytes in primary liver carcinoma. The CDR3 loop spans 12 amino acids. Germline-derived CDR1 and CDR2 are SGHAT and FQNNGV. Study observations and caveats: Merely about 7.5-25% of top clones occurred in all five tumor regions.

The researchers produced TCR beta cDNA from 450 to 600 ng total RNA with a constant-region primer. For TCR beta, libraries were produced by three nested multiplex PCR rounds using slightly modified ARM-PCR. Primers for the first two PCR rounds were TRBV1-TRBV30 forward primers and a C-beta reverse primer (10 cycles per round). TCRdb fed the multiplex PCR reads into MiXCR, producing one record per CDR3 protein. This repertoire shows approximately 110,000 distinct CDR3 sequences, 64% found once; its top ten account for around 8.4%. Total RNA and DNA came together from around 18-30 mg of bulk tissue without cell sorting.

The chain combines TRBV11-2 with TRBJ2-5, with no clear D. The TCR comes from a woman aged 60-75 years with primary liver carcinoma and hepatitis B virus infection. The sequenced sample consisted of liver tumor tissue from sampling region 3. The subset is: tumor region T3, left-lateral pole. This CDR3 is CAISLPDTTQYF. The CDR3 region has the DNA TGTGCCATCAGCCTCCCGGATACGACCCAGTACTTC. Complete variable domain (other parts from reference TRBV11-2 and TRBJ2-5): EAGVAQSPRYKIIEKRQSVAFWCNPISGHATLYWYQQILGQGPKLLIQFQNNGVVDDSQLPKDRFSAERLKGVDSTLKIQPAKLEDSAVYLCAISLPDTTQYFGPGTRLLVL.